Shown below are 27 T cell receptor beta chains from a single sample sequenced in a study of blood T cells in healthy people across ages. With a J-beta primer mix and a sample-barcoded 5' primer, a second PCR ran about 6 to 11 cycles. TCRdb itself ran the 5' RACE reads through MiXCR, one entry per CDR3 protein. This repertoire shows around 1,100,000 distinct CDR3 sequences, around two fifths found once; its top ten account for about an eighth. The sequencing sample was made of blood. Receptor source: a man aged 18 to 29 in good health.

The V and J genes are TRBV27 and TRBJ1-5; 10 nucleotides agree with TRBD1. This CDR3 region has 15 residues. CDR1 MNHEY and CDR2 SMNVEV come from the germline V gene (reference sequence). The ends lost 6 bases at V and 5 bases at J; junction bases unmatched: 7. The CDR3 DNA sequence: TGTGCCAGCAGCCTTAGTGGGACAGGGGATCAGCCCCAGCATTTT. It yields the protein CASSLSGTGDQPQHF.

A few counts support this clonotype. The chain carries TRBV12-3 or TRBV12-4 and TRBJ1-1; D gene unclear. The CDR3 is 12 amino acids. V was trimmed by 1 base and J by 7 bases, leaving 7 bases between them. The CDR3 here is CASSLEAGEAFF. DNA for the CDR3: TGTGCCAGCAGTTTAGAGGCAGGTGAAGCTTTCTTT.

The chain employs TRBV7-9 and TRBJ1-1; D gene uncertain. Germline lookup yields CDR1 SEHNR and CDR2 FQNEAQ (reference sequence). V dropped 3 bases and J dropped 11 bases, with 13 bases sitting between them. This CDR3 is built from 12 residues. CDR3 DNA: TGTGCCAGCAGCTTCCCAGCCCCAGGCGCTTTCTTT. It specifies CASSFPAPGAFF.

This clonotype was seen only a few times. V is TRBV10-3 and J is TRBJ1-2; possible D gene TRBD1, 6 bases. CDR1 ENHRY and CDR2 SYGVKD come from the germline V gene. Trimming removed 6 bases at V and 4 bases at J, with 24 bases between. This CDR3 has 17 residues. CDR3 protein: CAISASQPGHSAYGYTF. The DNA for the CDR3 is TGTGCCATCAGCGCAAGCCAACCGGGACACTCGGCCTATGGCTACACCTTC.

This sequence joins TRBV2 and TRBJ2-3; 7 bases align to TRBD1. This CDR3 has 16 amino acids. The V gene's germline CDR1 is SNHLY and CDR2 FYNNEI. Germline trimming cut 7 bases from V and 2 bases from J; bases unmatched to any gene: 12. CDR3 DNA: TGTGCCAGCACTAGACCCGGGACAGTGCTCACAGATACGCAGTATTTT. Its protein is CASTRPGTVLTDTQYF.

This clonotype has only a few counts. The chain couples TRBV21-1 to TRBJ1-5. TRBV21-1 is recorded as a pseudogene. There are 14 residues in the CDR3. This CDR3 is CASSKALWDQPQHF. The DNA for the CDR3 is TGTGCCAGCAGCAAAGCACTTTGGGATCAGCCCCAGCATTTT.

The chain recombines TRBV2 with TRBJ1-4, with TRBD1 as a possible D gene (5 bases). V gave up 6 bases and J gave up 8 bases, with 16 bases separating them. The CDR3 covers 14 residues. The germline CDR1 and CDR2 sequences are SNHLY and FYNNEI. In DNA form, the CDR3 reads TGTGCCAGCAGCCAAGGACTGGGGGGAGAAAAACTGTTTTTT. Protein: CASSQGLGGEKLFF.

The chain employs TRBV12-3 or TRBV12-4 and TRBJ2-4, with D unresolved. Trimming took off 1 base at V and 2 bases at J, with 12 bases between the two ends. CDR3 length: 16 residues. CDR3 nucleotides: TGTGCCAGCAGTTTAGGGCGGAGCTCCTCCAAAAACATTCAGTACTTC. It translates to CASSLGRSSSKNIQYF.

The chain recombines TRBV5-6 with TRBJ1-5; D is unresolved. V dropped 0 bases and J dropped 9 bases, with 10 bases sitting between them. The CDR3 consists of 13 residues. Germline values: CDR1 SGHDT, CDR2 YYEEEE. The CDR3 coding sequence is TGTGCCAGCAGCTTGGCCCCGGTAGCGCCCCAGCATTTT. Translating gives CASSLAPVAPQHF.

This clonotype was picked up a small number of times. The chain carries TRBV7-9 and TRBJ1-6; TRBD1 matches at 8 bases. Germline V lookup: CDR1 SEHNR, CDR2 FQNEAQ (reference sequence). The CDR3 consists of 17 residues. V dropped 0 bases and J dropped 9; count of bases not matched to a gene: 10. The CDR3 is CASSLALIPGGGSPLHF. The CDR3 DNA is TGTGCCAGCAGCTTAGCGCTAATCCCAGGGGGCGGTTCACCCCTCCACTTT.

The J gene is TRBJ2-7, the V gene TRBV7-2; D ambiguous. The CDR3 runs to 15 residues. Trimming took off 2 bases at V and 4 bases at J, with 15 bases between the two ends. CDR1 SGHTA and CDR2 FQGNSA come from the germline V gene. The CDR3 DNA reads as TGTGCCAGCAGCTTAAGTGAAATCCTCGGGTACGAGCAGTACTTC. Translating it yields CASSLSEILGYEQYF.

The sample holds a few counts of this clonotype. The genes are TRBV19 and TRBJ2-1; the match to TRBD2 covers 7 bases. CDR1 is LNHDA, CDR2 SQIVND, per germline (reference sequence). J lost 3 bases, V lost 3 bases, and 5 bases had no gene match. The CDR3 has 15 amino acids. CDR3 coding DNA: TGTGCCAGTAGTATCGGGCTAGCGGTCTACAATGAGCAGTTCTTC. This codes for CASSIGLAVYNEQFF. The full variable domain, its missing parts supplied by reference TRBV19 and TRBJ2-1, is DGGITQSPKYLFRKEGQNVTLSCEQNLNHDAMYWYRQDPGQGLRLIYYSQIVNDFQKGDIAEGYSVSREKKESFPLTVTSAQKNPTAFYLCASSIGLAVYNEQFFGPGTRLTVL.

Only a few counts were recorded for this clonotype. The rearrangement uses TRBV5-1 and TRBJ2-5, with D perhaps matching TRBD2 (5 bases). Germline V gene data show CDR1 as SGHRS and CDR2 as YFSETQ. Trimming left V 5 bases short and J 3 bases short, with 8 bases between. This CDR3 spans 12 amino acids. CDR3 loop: CASRDSKETQYF. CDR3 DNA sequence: TGCGCCAGCAGGGACTCCAAAGAGACCCAGTACTTC.

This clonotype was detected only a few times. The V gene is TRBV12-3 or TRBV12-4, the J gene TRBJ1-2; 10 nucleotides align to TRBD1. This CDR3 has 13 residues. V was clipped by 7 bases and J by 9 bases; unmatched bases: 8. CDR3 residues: CASTQGQGGSYTF. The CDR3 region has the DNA TGTGCCAGCACCCAAGGACAGGGGGGTAGCTACACCTTC.

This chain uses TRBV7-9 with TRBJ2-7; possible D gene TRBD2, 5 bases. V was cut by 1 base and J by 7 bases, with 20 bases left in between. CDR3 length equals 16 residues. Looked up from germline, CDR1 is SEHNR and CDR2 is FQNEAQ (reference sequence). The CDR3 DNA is TGTGCCAGCAGCTTAGAAACGGCCTCGAGGGTAAATGAGCAGTACTTC. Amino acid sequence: CASSLETASRVNEQYF.

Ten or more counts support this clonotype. For the CDR3, the DNA is TGTGCCAGCAGTTACCCAGGGAACGAGCAGTACTTC. It codes for CASSYPGNEQYF. The chain carries TRBV6-2 or TRBV6-3 and TRBJ2-7; tentatively, D is TRBD1 (5 bases). CDR1 and CDR2 from the germline V gene are MNHEY and SVGEGT. Trimming left V 2 bases short and J 5 bases short, with 7 bases between. The CDR3 sequence is 12 residues long.

CDR3 sequence: CASSLRPGTGLGGEQFF. For the CDR3, the DNA is TGTGCCAGCAGCCTCAGGCCCGGGACAGGACTGGGCGGTGAGCAGTTCTTC. The chain joins TRBV7-2 to TRBJ2-1; 8 positions match TRBD1. Germline V gene sequence: CDR1 SGHTA, CDR2 FQGNSA. The CDR3 covers 17 residues. Losses at the gene ends were 5 bases for V and 9 bases for J; bases not matched to a gene: 18.

CDR3 region: CAGEVASGYTF. The CDR3 DNA follows: TGTGCCGGGGAGGTGGCGTCGGGCTACACCTTC. The V call is TRBV30, the J call TRBJ1-2; D uncertain. Between the trimmed V and J ends, which lost 8 bases and 8 bases, there was a span of 15 bases. Germline V gives CDR1 GTSNPN, CDR2 SVGIG (reference sequence). This CDR3 comprises 11 residues.

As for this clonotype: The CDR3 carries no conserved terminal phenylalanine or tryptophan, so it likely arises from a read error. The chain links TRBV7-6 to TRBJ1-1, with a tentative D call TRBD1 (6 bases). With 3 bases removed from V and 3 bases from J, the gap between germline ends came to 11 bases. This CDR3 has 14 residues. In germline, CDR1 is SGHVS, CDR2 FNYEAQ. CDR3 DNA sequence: TGTGCCAGCAGCTTTACAGGGACCTACACTGAAGCTTTCCTT. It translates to CASSFTGTYTEAFL.

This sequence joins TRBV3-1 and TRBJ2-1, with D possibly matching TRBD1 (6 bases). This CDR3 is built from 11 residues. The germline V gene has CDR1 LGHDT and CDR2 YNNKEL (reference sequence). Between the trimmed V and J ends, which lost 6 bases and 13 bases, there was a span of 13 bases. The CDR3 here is CASSIGGPQFF. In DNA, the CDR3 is TGTGCCAGCAGTATTGGGGGCCCACAGTTCTTC.

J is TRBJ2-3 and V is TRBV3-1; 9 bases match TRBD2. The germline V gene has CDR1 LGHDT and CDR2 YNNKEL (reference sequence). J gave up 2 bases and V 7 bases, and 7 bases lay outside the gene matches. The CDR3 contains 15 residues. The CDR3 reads CASNAGGGATDTQYF. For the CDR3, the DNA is TGTGCCAGCAATGCAGGCGGGGGGGCCACAGATACGCAGTATTTT.

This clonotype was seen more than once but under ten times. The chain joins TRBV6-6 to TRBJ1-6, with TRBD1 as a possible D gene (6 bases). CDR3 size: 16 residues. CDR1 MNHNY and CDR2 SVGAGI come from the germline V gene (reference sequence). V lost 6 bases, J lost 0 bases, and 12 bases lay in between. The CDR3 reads CASRQTGSSYNSPLHF. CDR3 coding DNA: TGTGCCAGCAGGCAGACAGGAAGCTCCTATAATTCACCCCTCCACTTT.

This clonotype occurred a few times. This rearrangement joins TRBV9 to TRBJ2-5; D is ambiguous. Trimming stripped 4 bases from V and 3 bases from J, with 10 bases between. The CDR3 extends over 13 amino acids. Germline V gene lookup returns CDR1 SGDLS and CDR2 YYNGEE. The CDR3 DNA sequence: TGTGCCAGCAGCAAGAGGTGGGAAGAGACCCAGTACTTC. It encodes CASSKRWEETQYF.

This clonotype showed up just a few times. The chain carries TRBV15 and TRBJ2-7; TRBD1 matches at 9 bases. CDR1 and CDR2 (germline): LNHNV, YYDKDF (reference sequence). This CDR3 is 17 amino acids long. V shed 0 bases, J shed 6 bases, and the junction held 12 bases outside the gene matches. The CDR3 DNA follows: TGTGCCACCAGCAGAGACCGAGGCGGACAGGGGCCCCTCGAGCAGTACTTC. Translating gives CATSRDRGGQGPLEQYF. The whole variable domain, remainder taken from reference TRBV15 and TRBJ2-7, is DAMVIQNPRYQVTQFGKPVTLSCSQTLNHNVMYWYQQKSSQAPKLLFHYYDKDFNNEADTPDNFQSRRPNTSFCFLDIRSPGLGDTAMYLCATSRDRGGQGPLEQYFGPGTRLTVT.

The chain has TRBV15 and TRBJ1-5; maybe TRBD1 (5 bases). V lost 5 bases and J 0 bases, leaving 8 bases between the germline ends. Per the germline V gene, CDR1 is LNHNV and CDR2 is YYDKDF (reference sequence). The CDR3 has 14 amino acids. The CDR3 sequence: CATSADSSNQPQHF. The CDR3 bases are TGTGCCACCAGCGCTGACAGTAGCAATCAGCCCCAGCATTTT.

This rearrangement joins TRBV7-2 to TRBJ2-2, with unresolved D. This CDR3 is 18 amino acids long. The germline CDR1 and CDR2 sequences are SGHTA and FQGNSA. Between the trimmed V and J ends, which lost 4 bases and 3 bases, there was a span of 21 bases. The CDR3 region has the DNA TGTGCCAGCAGCTCATACGTGGCTTCTCGACTCTACACCGGGGAGCTGTTTTTT. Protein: CASSSYVASRLYTGELFF.

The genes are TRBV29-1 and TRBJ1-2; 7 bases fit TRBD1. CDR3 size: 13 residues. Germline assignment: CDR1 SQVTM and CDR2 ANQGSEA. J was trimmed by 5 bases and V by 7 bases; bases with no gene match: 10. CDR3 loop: CSGLGGGVYGYTF. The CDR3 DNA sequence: TGCAGCGGGCTAGGAGGGGGCGTTTATGGCTACACCTTC. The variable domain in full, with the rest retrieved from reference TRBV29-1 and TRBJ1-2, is SAVISQKPSRDICQRGTSLTIQCQVDSQVTMMFWYRQQPGQSLTLIATANQGSEATYESGFVIDKFPISRPNLTFSTLTVSNMSPEDSSIYLCSGLGGGVYGYTFGSGTRLTVV.